These T cell receptor beta chains were read from a single sample in a study of blood T cell repertoires in COVID-19. Repertoires were generated with immunoSEQ multiplex PCR, while TCRdb's copy carries only in-frame clones and drops some. The data hold about 270,000 clones, with around 90% observed a single time. The material sequenced was PBMCs or T cells enriched from blood (not recorded which). All receptors come from a woman in her twenties or thirties with acute COVID-19. CDR3s include the opening cysteine and the closing phenylalanine or tryptophan.

>13|TRBV7-3|TRBJ2-3
CASRLAGGDTQYF
>18|TRBV5-1|TRBJ2-2
CASSLAFTGGAGTGELFF
>14|TRBV27|TRBJ1-4
CASSLEGRSEKLFF
>12|TRBV9|TRBJ2-3
CASSVGEDTQYF
>13|TRBV12-3/TRBV12-4|TRBJ2-7
CASSPGLDYEQYF
>15|TRBV25-1|TRBJ1-3
CASSEPGRSGNTIYF
>14|TRBV27|TRBJ1-2
CASSFGGEIYGYTF
>15|TRBV28|TRBJ2-2
CASSTAGGAIGELFF
>17|TRBV19|TRBJ1-1
CASSTAGKRGLNTEAFF
>17|TRBV15|TRBJ2-1
CATSAQGSGTPYNEQFF
>13|TRBV19|TRBJ2-1
CATGTLAGTLQFF
>15|TRBV28|TRBJ1-3
CASSAPPGGGNTIYF
>13|TRBV29-1|TRBJ2-7
CSVLDGGTYEQYF
>13|TRBV7-9|TRBJ2-4
CASSLGQGNIQYF
>15|TRBV3-1/TRBV3-2|TRBJ2-7
CASSPRTGGMGEQYF
>17|TRBV13|TRBJ2-1
CASSLSGTSMWEDEQFF
>13|TRBV7-3|TRBJ2-7
CASSLWGGTEQYF
>15|TRBV27|TRBJ1-3
CASSLLGDAGNTIYF
>13|TRBV25-1|TRBJ2-6
CASSESGANVLTF
>14|TRBV5-1|TRBJ2-1
CASSFGQGSNEQFF
>14|TRBV5-5|TRBJ2-2
CASSLPQNTGELFF
>16|TRBV5-1|TRBJ1-6
CASSPEGELLNSPLHF
>14|TRBV3-1/TRBV3-2|TRBJ2-7
CASSQVSGPYEQYF
>17|TRBV18|TRBJ2-1
CASSPPERLSSYNEQFF
>14|TRBV29-1|TRBJ2-7
CSVEETGWAYEQYF
>14|TRBV19|TRBJ2-7
CASSSTGGIYEQYF
>15|TRBV7-9|TRBJ1-1
CASRSDGGVNTEAFF
>15|TRBV4-3|TRBJ1-4
CASSQEGSVNEKLFF
>15|TRBV10-2|TRBJ2-7
CASNDIQGAPYEQYF
>16|TRBV4-2|TRBJ1-3
CASSQDLVSSGNTIYF
>15|TRBV28|TRBJ2-7
CASRPTGGASYEQYF
>15|TRBV7-9|TRBJ2-2
CASSRQVRNTGELFF
>13|TRBV11-2|TRBJ2-5
CASSPRDRETQYF
>13|TRBV28|TRBJ2-7
CASSLGRTYEQYF
>15|TRBV5-4|TRBJ1-6
CASSPDGGYNSPLHF
>17|TRBV5-1|TRBJ2-2
CASYPTSGTLGTGELFF
>16|TRBV5-6|TRBJ1-5
CASRLSGTGENQPQHF